This T cell receptor (beta chain) is from a study of cytomegalovirus exposure and HLA in healthy donors. As for the study in general: A prior analysis found about 120 million unique TCR beta sequences from 150 million to 200 million T cells.

PCR was performed using 60 Vbeta and 13 Jbeta primers. Sequencing was performed with immunoSEQ multiplex PCR; in TCRdb, only in-frame clones are kept and a portion is missing. The sample contains 150,000 or so clones, about 72% of which appear only once. General study results and limits: Reportedly, fewer N-insertions than the approximately 600-donor mean appeared in an Asian-associated ancestry cluster in a later analysis. Sequencing depth roughly uniform across donors was assumed in presence/absence analyses. Usually a TCR sequence was rare, but some public TCRs were found in many donors.

About this clone itself: No antigen is known for it.

This CDR3 region has 14 residues. Germline V gene lookup returns CDR1 ENHRY and CDR2 SYGVKD. V trimming: 5 bases; J trimming: 8 bases; junction bases outside the gene matches: 6. The specimen was PBMCs. The TCR originated in a human donor in good health. The chain joins TRBV10-3 to TRBJ2-1; 10 bases are a match to TRBD1. DNA of the CDR3: TGTGCCATCAGTTCGGGACAGGGGAAAGATGAGCAGTTCTTC. This sequence encodes CAISSGQGKDEQFF.